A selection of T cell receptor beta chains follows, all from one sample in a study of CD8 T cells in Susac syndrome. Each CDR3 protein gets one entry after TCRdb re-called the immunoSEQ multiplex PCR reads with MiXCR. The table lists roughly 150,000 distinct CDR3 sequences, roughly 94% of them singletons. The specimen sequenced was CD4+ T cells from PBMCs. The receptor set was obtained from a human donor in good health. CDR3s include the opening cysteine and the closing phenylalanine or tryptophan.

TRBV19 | CASNRGETGNEQYF
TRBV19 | CASSMALGRNTGELFF
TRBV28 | CASRTGTGEKLFF
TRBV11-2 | CASSPELAGVYNEQFF
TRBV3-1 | CASSQGTTDRTVPQHF
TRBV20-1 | CSARDIDRGRTDTQYF
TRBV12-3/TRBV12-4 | CASSFGAQGYGYTF
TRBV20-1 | CSARDRGSNQPQHF
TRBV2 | CASSEFGGAGNIQYF
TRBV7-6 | CASSALVGFYSPLHF
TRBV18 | CASSRIRDRGRTDTQYF
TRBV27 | CASSSRGTGSYGYTF
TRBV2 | CASSRRGPAYNEQFF
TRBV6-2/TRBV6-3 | CASSHNIYIASEQYF
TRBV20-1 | CSARKGGVGTEAFF
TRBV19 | CASSARRDTIQETQYF
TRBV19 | CASSMALALDTQYF
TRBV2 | CASSEKGPFYEQYF
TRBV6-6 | CASSSQYQPQHF
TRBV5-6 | CASESPGYEQYF
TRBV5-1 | CASGEGAQGASFF
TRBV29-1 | CSAGGANSNQPQHF
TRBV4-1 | CASTPEDRSTDTQYF
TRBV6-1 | CASSERLGSPTDTQYF
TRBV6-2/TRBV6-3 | CASSRDGYGYTF
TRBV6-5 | CASSYSRLSTGQYF
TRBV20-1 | CSAFTGAGANVLTF
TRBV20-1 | CSAPWSRGSDTQYF
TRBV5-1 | CASSLLNRGTGSGTQYF
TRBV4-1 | CASSQGAAQINEKLFF
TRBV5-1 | CASSPLAGGAQETQYF
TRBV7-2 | CASSFQAGTVETQYF
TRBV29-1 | CSVRQGTYNSPLHF
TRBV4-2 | CASSPGRISGANVLTF
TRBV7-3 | CASSPRTASSYNEQFF
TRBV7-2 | CASSLQAGEETQYF
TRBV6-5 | CASSYRRGQRETQYF
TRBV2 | CASKGLQETQYF
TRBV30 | CAWSVLGGPTGELFF
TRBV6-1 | CASSEVPGGSSGANVLTF
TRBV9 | CASSEGGEFAETQYF
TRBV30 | CALIRDSGYNEQFF
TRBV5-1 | CASSSFWGPNTGELFF
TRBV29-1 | CSGGTRSYNEQFF